This T cell receptor beta chain is drawn from a study of blood T cell repertoires in COVID-19. About the study: Researchers got acute and convalescent COVID-19 samples from the United States, Italy and Spain. Sources were T cells, B-cell-depleted T cells, or PBMCs; the material itself was cDNA or gDNA.

As handled by the study authors: Reference gene primer amplification gave estimated nucleated cell counts. This table comes from immunoSEQ multiplex PCR, and its TCRdb copy is limited to in-frame clones, with some not included. That table furnishes V, J and clone size, whereas the DNA furnished D and trimming. The top ten clones hold about 12% of a sample with about 100,000 clones, approximately 80% of them seen once. V lost 4 bases, J lost 0 bases, and 9 bases lay in between. The CDR3 totals 13 residues. Germline V gene sequence: CDR1 GTSNPN, CDR2 SVGIG (reference sequence). This chain joins TRBV30 and TRBJ1-1; tentative D call: TRBD1 (5 bases). Sequenced input: peripheral blood. The receptor was isolated from a woman between 70 and 85 years old with acute or convalescent COVID-19. As DNA, the CDR3 is TGTGCCTGGACAGGGCTACTGAACACTGAAGCTTTCTTT. Translating it yields CAWTGLLNTEAFF.